The rows below give T cell receptor beta chains drawn from one sample of a study of T cell repertoires in cytomegalovirus infection. Their target antigens are unknown. TCRdb used MiXCR to reprocess the reads, holding one entry per CDR3 protein. The sample holds about 890,000 distinct CDR3 sequences, around 32% seen once. This specimen was cultured CD8+ T cells from PBMCs, taken from culture after CMV antigen stimulation. The source is a human donor in good health (CMV status not recorded). Some clones in this sample may be carry-over from other donors' samples. Each CDR3 is given with its conserved first and last residue. Fields, in order: V gene, J gene, D gene, clone size, CDR3 protein, CDR3 DNA. D genes are given only for firm matches. Size tells how often a clone was seen (once, few, many) or the class of an expanded clone, and some rows leave it out.

v_call: TRBV5-5
j_call: TRBJ1-3
d_call: -
clone_size: few
cdr3_aa: CASSGVWDTIYF
cdr3_nt: TGTGCCAGCAGCGGCGTCTGGGACACCATATATTTT

v_call: TRBV7-9
j_call: TRBJ2-1
d_call: -
clone_size: many
cdr3_aa: CASSPRNNEQFF
cdr3_nt: TGTGCCAGCAGTCCCAGAAACAATGAGCAGTTCTTC

v_call: TRBV2
j_call: TRBJ2-1
d_call: -
clone_size: few
cdr3_aa: CASSGGDYNEQFF
cdr3_nt: TGTGCCAGCAGTGGGGGGGACTACAATGAGCAGTTCTTC

v_call: TRBV19
j_call: TRBJ1-1
d_call: -
clone_size: few
cdr3_aa: CAIRQGSEAFF
cdr3_nt: TGTGCCATCAGGCAGGGCTCTGAAGCTTTCTTT

v_call: TRBV19
j_call: TRBJ1-5
d_call: -
clone_size: few
cdr3_aa: CASSIPNLGTSYSNQPQHF
cdr3_nt: TGTGCCAGTAGTATCCCTAACTTGGGCACCAGTTATAGCAATCAGCCCCAGCATTTT

v_call: TRBV6-6
j_call: TRBJ2-5
d_call: -
clone_size: -
cdr3_aa: CASSVAGAKQETQYF
cdr3_nt: TGTGCCAGCAGTGTTGCAGGGGCGAAACAAGAGACCCAGTACTTC

v_call: TRBV10-3
j_call: TRBJ1-1
d_call: TRBD1
clone_size: -
cdr3_aa: CAITGQGRNTEAFF
cdr3_nt: TGTGCCATCACAGGACAGGGGAGGAACACTGAAGCTTTCTTT

v_call: TRBV7-6
j_call: TRBJ2-1
d_call: TRBD1
clone_size: -
cdr3_aa: CTSSSRQGTGNEQFF
cdr3_nt: TGTACCAGCAGCTCCAGACAGGGGACGGGCAATGAGCAGTTCTTC

v_call: TRBV3-1
j_call: TRBJ2-3
d_call: -
clone_size: few
cdr3_aa: CASSPDSLDTDTQYF
cdr3_nt: TGTGCCAGCAGCCCCGACTCCCTCGACACAGATACGCAGTATTTT

v_call: TRBV4-1
j_call: TRBJ2-5
d_call: -
clone_size: -
cdr3_aa: CASSRSMESRRGETQYF
cdr3_nt: TGCGCCAGCAGCCGATCCATGGAGAGCCGAAGGGGCGAGACCCAGTACTTC

v_call: TRBV4-1
j_call: TRBJ2-1
d_call: TRBD1
clone_size: -
cdr3_aa: CASSQEQGVYNEQFF
cdr3_nt: TGTGCCAGCAGCCAAGAGCAGGGGGTCTACAATGAGCAGTTCTTC

v_call: TRBV29-1
j_call: TRBJ2-1
d_call: TRBD2
clone_size: -
cdr3_aa: CSALAGYNEQFF
cdr3_nt: TGCAGCGCACTAGCGGGGTACAATGAGCAGTTCTTC

v_call: TRBV25-1
j_call: TRBJ2-5
d_call: -
clone_size: many
cdr3_aa: CASSEYLVRDGQETQYF
cdr3_nt: TGTGCCAGCAGTGAATATCTAGTCCGGGACGGCCAAGAGACCCAGTACTTC

v_call: TRBV19
j_call: TRBJ1-1
d_call: -
clone_size: -
cdr3_aa: CASIKGPEAFF
cdr3_nt: TGTGCCAGTATTAAAGGTCCTGAAGCTTTCTTT

v_call: TRBV7-4
j_call: TRBJ2-3
d_call: TRBD2
clone_size: -
cdr3_aa: CVSSLWGTSGAPGVDSTDTQYF
cdr3_nt: TGTGTCAGCAGCCTATGGGGCACTAGCGGGGCCCCCGGGGTTGATAGCACAGATACGCAGTATTTT

v_call: TRBV7-9
j_call: TRBJ2-1
d_call: -
clone_size: few
cdr3_aa: CASSLVGGGSYNEQFF
cdr3_nt: TGTGCCAGCAGCTTAGTTGGAGGGGGGTCCTACAATGAGCAGTTCTTC

v_call: TRBV12-3/TRBV12-4
j_call: TRBJ2-3
d_call: TRBD2
clone_size: many
cdr3_aa: CASRPLAGAGDTQYF
cdr3_nt: TGTGCCAGCAGGCCACTAGCGGGGGCAGGAGATACGCAGTATTTT

v_call: TRBV12-5
j_call: TRBJ1-2
d_call: -
clone_size: many
cdr3_aa: CASGFGVHYGYTF
cdr3_nt: TGTGCTAGTGGTTTTGGGGTTCACTATGGCTACACCTTC

v_call: TRBV15
j_call: TRBJ2-1
d_call: -
clone_size: few
cdr3_aa: CAASWTASTEQFF
cdr3_nt: TGTGCCGCCTCTTGGACGGCCAGTACGGAGCAGTTCTTC

v_call: TRBV20-1
j_call: TRBJ1-5
d_call: TRBD1
clone_size: few
cdr3_aa: CSALSRQGGGPQHF
cdr3_nt: TGCAGTGCTCTATCCCGACAGGGAGGTGGGCCCCAGCATTTT

v_call: TRBV7-9
j_call: TRBJ1-1
d_call: TRBD1
clone_size: many
cdr3_aa: CASSHRDRGLNTEAFF
cdr3_nt: TGTGCCAGCAGCCACCGGGACAGGGGTTTGAACACTGAAGCTTTCTTT

v_call: TRBV20-1
j_call: TRBJ1-4
d_call: -
clone_size: -
cdr3_aa: CSAREAGASEKLFF
cdr3_nt: TGCAGTGCTAGAGAGGCAGGGGCGAGTGAAAAACTGTTTTTT

v_call: TRBV6-2/TRBV6-3
j_call: TRBJ1-2
d_call: TRBD1
clone_size: -
cdr3_aa: CASSYDPDRANGYTF
cdr3_nt: TGTGCCAGCAGTTATGACCCGGACAGGGCCAATGGCTACACCTTC

v_call: TRBV28
j_call: TRBJ2-3
d_call: TRBD2
clone_size: -
cdr3_aa: CASSLNGLARNTQYF
cdr3_nt: TGTGCCAGCAGTTTGAACGGACTAGCGCGCAATACGCAGTATTTT

v_call: TRBV27
j_call: TRBJ2-7
d_call: -
clone_size: -
cdr3_aa: CASSTNLREQYF
cdr3_nt: TGTGCCAGCAGTACAAACCTTAGGGAGCAGTACTTC

v_call: TRBV7-9
j_call: TRBJ1-2
d_call: -
clone_size: few
cdr3_aa: CASSLGGVAELNYGYTF
cdr3_nt: TGTGCCAGCAGCTTAGGAGGTGTGGCGGAATTAAACTATGGCTACACCTTC

v_call: TRBV27
j_call: TRBJ1-6
d_call: -
clone_size: few
cdr3_aa: CASSVTGFSPLHF
cdr3_nt: TGTGCCAGCAGTGTAACAGGGTTTTCACCCCTCCACTTT

v_call: TRBV2
j_call: TRBJ1-3
d_call: -
clone_size: few
cdr3_aa: CATVGGNTIYF
cdr3_nt: TGTGCCACCGTGGGAGGAAACACCATATATTTT

v_call: TRBV27
j_call: TRBJ1-4
d_call: -
clone_size: few
cdr3_aa: CASSLSYRDEKLFF
cdr3_nt: TGTGCCAGCAGTTTAAGTTACAGGGATGAAAAACTGTTTTTT

v_call: TRBV7-9
j_call: TRBJ2-1
d_call: -
clone_size: -
cdr3_aa: CASSLVQTGFGDEQFF
cdr3_nt: TGTGCCAGCAGCTTAGTTCAAACGGGTTTTGGGGATGAGCAGTTCTTC

v_call: TRBV19
j_call: TRBJ2-5
d_call: TRBD2
clone_size: -
cdr3_aa: CASKQGLAGGPEQETQYF
cdr3_nt: TGTGCCAGTAAACAGGGACTAGCGGGGGGGCCAGAACAAGAGACCCAGTACTTC

v_call: TRBV12-3/TRBV12-4
j_call: TRBJ2-3
d_call: TRBD1
clone_size: -
cdr3_aa: CASSLETGENQPQYF
cdr3_nt: TGTGCCAGCAGTTTAGAGACAGGGGAAAATCAGCCCCAGTATTTT

v_call: TRBV15
j_call: TRBJ1-2
d_call: -
clone_size: few
cdr3_aa: CATSRDLGYGYTF
cdr3_nt: TGTGCCACCAGCAGAGATCTTGGTTATGGCTACACCTTC

v_call: TRBV27
j_call: TRBJ1-1
d_call: -
clone_size: -
cdr3_aa: CASGQKLTEAFF
cdr3_nt: TGTGCCAGCGGACAAAAACTCACTGAAGCTTTCTTT

v_call: TRBV27
j_call: TRBJ1-1
d_call: TRBD1
clone_size: few
cdr3_aa: CASSTLQGANLEAFF
cdr3_nt: TGTGCCAGCAGTACTCTACAGGGGGCTAATTTGGAAGCTTTCTTT

v_call: TRBV6-5
j_call: TRBJ2-3
d_call: -
clone_size: -
cdr3_aa: CASRTGTSSTDTQYF
cdr3_nt: TGTGCCAGCAGAACAGGGACTTCTAGCACAGATACGCAGTATTTT

v_call: TRBV7-9
j_call: TRBJ1-2
d_call: -
clone_size: -
cdr3_aa: CASRVGRGSDYGYTF
cdr3_nt: TGTGCCAGCAGAGTTGGCAGGGGAAGTGACTATGGCTACACCTTC

v_call: TRBV12-3/TRBV12-4
j_call: TRBJ1-3
d_call: -
clone_size: many
cdr3_aa: CASSREQGTGSGNTIYF
cdr3_nt: TGTGCCAGCAGTCGCGAACAGGGAACAGGGTCTGGAAACACCATATATTTT

v_call: TRBV29-1
j_call: TRBJ1-1
d_call: TRBD1
clone_size: few
cdr3_aa: CSVPHRGEAFF
cdr3_nt: TGCAGCGTTCCACACAGGGGAGAAGCTTTCTTT

v_call: TRBV2
j_call: TRBJ1-2
d_call: -
clone_size: -
cdr3_aa: CASWAGGGYTF
cdr3_nt: TGTGCCAGCTGGGCAGGTGGCGGCTACACCTTC

v_call: TRBV29-1
j_call: TRBJ1-3
d_call: -
clone_size: -
cdr3_aa: CSVGVQANTIYF
cdr3_nt: TGCAGCGTGGGGGTTCAGGCGAACACCATATATTTT

v_call: TRBV5-1
j_call: TRBJ1-4
d_call: TRBD1
clone_size: -
cdr3_aa: CASSLQGWGEKLFF
cdr3_nt: TGCGCCAGCAGCTTACAGGGGTGGGGAGAAAAACTGTTTTTT

v_call: TRBV7-6
j_call: TRBJ2-1
d_call: -
clone_size: many
cdr3_aa: CASSLGVGGSGNEQFF
cdr3_nt: TGTGCCAGCAGCTTAGGGGTTGGGGGCTCGGGCAATGAGCAGTTCTTC

v_call: TRBV4-3
j_call: TRBJ2-1
d_call: -
clone_size: -
cdr3_aa: CASSQDQGGGIDEQFF
cdr3_nt: TGCGCCAGCAGCCAAGATCAGGGGGGCGGCATTGATGAGCAGTTCTTC

v_call: TRBV7-2
j_call: TRBJ2-5
d_call: TRBD2
clone_size: many
cdr3_aa: CASSNLAGGAETQYF
cdr3_nt: TGTGCCAGCAGCAACTTAGCGGGGGGTGCAGAGACCCAGTACTTC

v_call: TRBV6-2/TRBV6-3
j_call: TRBJ2-1
d_call: -
clone_size: -
cdr3_aa: CASRTGPGNEQFF
cdr3_nt: TGTGCCAGCAGAACCGGGCCCGGAAATGAGCAGTTCTTC

v_call: TRBV29-1
j_call: TRBJ2-2
d_call: -
clone_size: few
cdr3_aa: CSVFSGAGELFF
cdr3_nt: TGCAGCGTTTTTTCAGGGGCCGGGGAGCTGTTTTTT

v_call: TRBV6-1
j_call: TRBJ2-3
d_call: TRBD2
clone_size: few
cdr3_aa: CASSGAGSGGELPDTQYF
cdr3_nt: TGTGCCAGCAGTGGGGCCGGGAGCGGGGGGGAACTTCCAGATACGCAGTATTTT

v_call: TRBV7-9
j_call: TRBJ2-5
d_call: TRBD1
clone_size: few
cdr3_aa: CASSFLDRDVTQYF
cdr3_nt: TGTGCCAGCAGCTTCCTGGACAGGGATGTGACCCAGTACTTC

v_call: TRBV7-9
j_call: TRBJ1-1
d_call: -
clone_size: -
cdr3_aa: CASSLAEQGDTEAFF
cdr3_nt: TGTGCCAGCAGCTTAGCTGAACAGGGAGATACTGAAGCTTTCTTT

v_call: TRBV7-6
j_call: TRBJ2-7
d_call: TRBD1
clone_size: many
cdr3_aa: CASSLTGTGSSYEQYF
cdr3_nt: TGTGCCAGCAGCCTTACCGGGACAGGGAGCTCCTACGAGCAGTACTTC

v_call: TRBV6-6
j_call: TRBJ2-7
d_call: TRBD1
clone_size: -
cdr3_aa: CASRRTGTGEYEQYF
cdr3_nt: TGTGCCAGCAGGCGCACCGGGACAGGGGAATACGAGCAGTACTTC

v_call: TRBV7-9
j_call: TRBJ2-7
d_call: -
clone_size: few
cdr3_aa: CASSHPTGAVSYEQYF
cdr3_nt: TGTGCCAGCAGCCACCCCACCGGAGCGGTTTCCTACGAGCAGTACTTC

v_call: TRBV27
j_call: TRBJ2-3
d_call: TRBD2
clone_size: -
cdr3_aa: CASSLWRGVQYF
cdr3_nt: TGTGCCAGCAGTTTATGGCGGGGGGTGCAGTATTTT

v_call: TRBV12-3/TRBV12-4
j_call: TRBJ1-2
d_call: -
clone_size: few
cdr3_aa: CASSLTPVNYGYTF
cdr3_nt: TGTGCCAGCAGTTTGACACCCGTTAACTATGGCTACACCTTC

v_call: TRBV6-5
j_call: TRBJ1-5
d_call: -
clone_size: -
cdr3_aa: CASSYGRSGRYSNQPQHF
cdr3_nt: TGTGCCAGCAGTTATGGGCGTTCCGGACGGTATAGCAATCAGCCCCAGCATTTT

v_call: TRBV12-3/TRBV12-4
j_call: TRBJ1-1
d_call: -
clone_size: -
cdr3_aa: CANRATGNTEAFF
cdr3_nt: TGTGCCAACAGGGCTACAGGGAACACTGAAGCTTTCTTT

v_call: TRBV4-1
j_call: TRBJ1-4
d_call: TRBD1
clone_size: -
cdr3_aa: CASSQVTTGALSGEKLFF
cdr3_nt: TGCGCCAGCAGCCAAGTCACGACAGGGGCCTTGAGCGGTGAAAAACTGTTTTTT

v_call: TRBV6-5
j_call: TRBJ1-2
d_call: -
clone_size: -
cdr3_aa: CASTNGGEGYTF
cdr3_nt: TGTGCCAGCACTAACGGGGGGGAAGGCTACACCTTC